The 12 T cell receptor beta chains in this list originate from one sample, sequenced in a study of a mutant IDH1 vaccine in newly diagnosed glioma. Sequencing was performed with immunoSEQ multiplex PCR; in TCRdb, only in-frame clones are kept and a portion is missing. The profile shows 50,000 or so clones, around 80% of them singletons. What these receptors recognize is not known. Time point indicated: week 5, during vaccination. A single vaccine dose contained 300 ug of mutant IDH1 20-mer peptide, and topical imiquimod was used with it. Sequences were derived from PBMCs, sampled from a glioma patient whose treatment included an IDH1 peptide vaccine. The receptors stem from a woman aged 45-65 years with glioma.

This clone was observed a handful of times. The chain is built from TRBV5-1 and TRBJ2-2, with D hard to call. V lost 0 bases to trimming and J lost 1 base, with 13 bases between them. The CDR3 is made up of 17 amino acids. Germline CDR1 is SGHRS and CDR2 is YFSETQ. CDR3 amino acids: CASSLEGDFMNTGELFF. The CDR3 coding sequence is TGCGCCAGCAGCTTGGAGGGCGATTTTATGAACACCGGGGAGCTGTTTTTT. The whole variable domain, remainder taken from reference TRBV5-1 and TRBJ2-2, is KAGVTQTPRYLIKTRGQQVTLSCSPISGHRSVSWYQQTPGQGLQFLFEYFSETQRNKGNFPGRFSGRQFSNSRSEMNVSTLELGDSALYLCASSLEGDFMNTGELFFGEGSRLTVL.

The genes are TRBV9 and TRBJ2-5; no clear D. The V gene lost 0 bases and the J gene lost 2 bases, with 11 bases spanning the gap. The germline V gene has CDR1 SGDLS and CDR2 YYNGEE. This CDR3 region has 15 residues. CDR3 in DNA: TGTGCCAGCAGCGTAGGGACCCTCCCGCAAGAGACCCAGTACTTC. Its translation is CASSVGTLPQETQYF.

This clone showed up just a few times. The CDR3 DNA follows: TGCGCCAGCAGCCAGACAGGGGGCGGCAATCAGCCCCAGCATTTT. This translates into CASSQTGGGNQPQHF. V is TRBV4-1 and J is TRBJ1-5, with 10 positions matching TRBD1. This CDR3 comprises 15 residues. Germline V gene lookup returns CDR1 MGHRA and CDR2 YSYEKL. J gave up 2 bases and V 3 bases, and 1 base lay outside the gene matches.

V usage is TRBV9 and J usage is TRBJ2-1, with D possibly being TRBD2 (7 bases). V was trimmed by 0 bases and J by 0 bases, leaving 10 bases between them. Germline CDR1 is SGDLS and CDR2 is YYNGEE. The CDR3 is 16 residues long. For the CDR3, the DNA is TGTGCCAGCAGCGTAGGGGCGGGGGCCTCCTACAATGAGCAGTTCTTC. Its protein product is CASSVGAGASYNEQFF.

V and J are TRBV5-4 and TRBJ2-7, with 12 bases fitting TRBD2. Per the germline V gene, CDR1 is SGHNT and CDR2 is YYREEE (reference sequence). This CDR3 contains 17 residues. J was trimmed by 5 bases and V by 3 bases; bases with no gene match: 12. The CDR3 DNA follows: TGTGCCAGCAGCTCGACTGTTCTAGCGGGGGGGTCCAACGAGCAGTACTTC. It is translated as CASSSTVLAGGSNEQYF.

CDR3: CASSSVVTGFGYTF. The CDR3 DNA follows: TGTGCCAGCAGCTCGGTGGTGACAGGGTTTGGCTACACCTTC. V and J are TRBV7-9 and TRBJ1-2; TRBD1 agrees at 7 bases. CDR1 and CDR2 (germline): SEHNR, FQNEAQ (reference sequence). The CDR3 is made up of 14 amino acids. V shed 4 bases and J 7 bases; nucleotides not matched to a gene: 9.

CDR3 protein: CASSEGTTNYGYTF. The CDR3 nucleotides are TGCGCCAGCAGCGAGGGGACAACTAACTATGGCTACACCTTC. The gene calls are TRBV5-1 and TRBJ1-2; TRBD1 is a possible D gene (6 bases). CDR3 size: 14 residues. CDR1 and CDR2 (germline): SGHRS, YFSETQ. The V and J ends lost 4 bases and 0 bases respectively, with 10 bases between them. Supplemented by reference TRBV5-1 and TRBJ1-2, the full variable domain reads KAGVTQTPRYLIKTRGQQVTLSCSPISGHRSVSWYQQTPGQGLQFLFEYFSETQRNKGNFPGRFSGRQFSNSRSEMNVSTLELGDSALYLCASSEGTTNYGYTFGSGTRLTVV.

CDR3 bases: TGCGCCAGCAGCCAAGAGAGTTCCGGGGCCAACGTCCTGACTTTC. This gives the protein CASSQESSGANVLTF. This rearrangement joins TRBV4-3 to TRBJ2-6; D unclear. The CDR3 runs to 15 residues. From germline, CDR1 is LGHNA and CDR2 YSLEER. V lost 0 bases, J lost 4 bases, and 7 bases lay in between.

This sequence joins TRBV11-2 and TRBJ2-6, with D possibly being TRBD2 (5 bases). Germline V gene data show CDR1 as SGHAT and CDR2 as FQNNGV. Trimming took off 5 bases at V and 0 bases at J, with 11 bases between the two ends. This CDR3 region has 16 residues. CDR3 sequence: CASSRLPSSGANVLTF. CDR3 nucleotides: TGTGCCAGCAGCCGACTACCCAGCTCTGGGGCCAACGTCCTGACTTTC.

CDR3 in amino acids: CASSLRRGPYEQYF. The CDR3 nucleotides are TGTGCCAGCAGCCTTAGGAGGGGACCCTACGAGCAGTACTTC. The V and J genes are TRBV6-5 and TRBJ2-7, with D possibly matching TRBD2 (6 bases). CDR3 length: 14 amino acids. From germline, CDR1 is MNHEY and CDR2 SVGAGI. V lost 6 bases and J 2 bases, leaving 14 bases between the germline ends.

This sequence joins TRBV28 and TRBJ2-3; the D is unclear. V was clipped by 4 bases and J by 1 base, with 3 bases between them. Germline loops: CDR1 MDHEN, CDR2 SYDVKM. The CDR3 is 12 residues long. CDR3 sequence: CASSWGTDTQYF. The CDR3 coding sequence is TGTGCCAGCAGTTGGGGCACAGATACGCAGTATTTT.

This chain's CDR3 is CASSDGTGGPNEQFF. In DNA form, the CDR3 reads TGTGCCAGCAGTGATGGGACAGGGGGCCCCAATGAGCAGTTCTTC. V is TRBV25-1 and J is TRBJ2-1; 12 bases align to TRBD1. The V gene end was trimmed by 3 bases and the J gene end by 6 bases; junction bases not matched to a gene: 3. Germline CDR1 reads MGHDK; CDR2 reads SYGVNS. The CDR3 runs 15 residues.